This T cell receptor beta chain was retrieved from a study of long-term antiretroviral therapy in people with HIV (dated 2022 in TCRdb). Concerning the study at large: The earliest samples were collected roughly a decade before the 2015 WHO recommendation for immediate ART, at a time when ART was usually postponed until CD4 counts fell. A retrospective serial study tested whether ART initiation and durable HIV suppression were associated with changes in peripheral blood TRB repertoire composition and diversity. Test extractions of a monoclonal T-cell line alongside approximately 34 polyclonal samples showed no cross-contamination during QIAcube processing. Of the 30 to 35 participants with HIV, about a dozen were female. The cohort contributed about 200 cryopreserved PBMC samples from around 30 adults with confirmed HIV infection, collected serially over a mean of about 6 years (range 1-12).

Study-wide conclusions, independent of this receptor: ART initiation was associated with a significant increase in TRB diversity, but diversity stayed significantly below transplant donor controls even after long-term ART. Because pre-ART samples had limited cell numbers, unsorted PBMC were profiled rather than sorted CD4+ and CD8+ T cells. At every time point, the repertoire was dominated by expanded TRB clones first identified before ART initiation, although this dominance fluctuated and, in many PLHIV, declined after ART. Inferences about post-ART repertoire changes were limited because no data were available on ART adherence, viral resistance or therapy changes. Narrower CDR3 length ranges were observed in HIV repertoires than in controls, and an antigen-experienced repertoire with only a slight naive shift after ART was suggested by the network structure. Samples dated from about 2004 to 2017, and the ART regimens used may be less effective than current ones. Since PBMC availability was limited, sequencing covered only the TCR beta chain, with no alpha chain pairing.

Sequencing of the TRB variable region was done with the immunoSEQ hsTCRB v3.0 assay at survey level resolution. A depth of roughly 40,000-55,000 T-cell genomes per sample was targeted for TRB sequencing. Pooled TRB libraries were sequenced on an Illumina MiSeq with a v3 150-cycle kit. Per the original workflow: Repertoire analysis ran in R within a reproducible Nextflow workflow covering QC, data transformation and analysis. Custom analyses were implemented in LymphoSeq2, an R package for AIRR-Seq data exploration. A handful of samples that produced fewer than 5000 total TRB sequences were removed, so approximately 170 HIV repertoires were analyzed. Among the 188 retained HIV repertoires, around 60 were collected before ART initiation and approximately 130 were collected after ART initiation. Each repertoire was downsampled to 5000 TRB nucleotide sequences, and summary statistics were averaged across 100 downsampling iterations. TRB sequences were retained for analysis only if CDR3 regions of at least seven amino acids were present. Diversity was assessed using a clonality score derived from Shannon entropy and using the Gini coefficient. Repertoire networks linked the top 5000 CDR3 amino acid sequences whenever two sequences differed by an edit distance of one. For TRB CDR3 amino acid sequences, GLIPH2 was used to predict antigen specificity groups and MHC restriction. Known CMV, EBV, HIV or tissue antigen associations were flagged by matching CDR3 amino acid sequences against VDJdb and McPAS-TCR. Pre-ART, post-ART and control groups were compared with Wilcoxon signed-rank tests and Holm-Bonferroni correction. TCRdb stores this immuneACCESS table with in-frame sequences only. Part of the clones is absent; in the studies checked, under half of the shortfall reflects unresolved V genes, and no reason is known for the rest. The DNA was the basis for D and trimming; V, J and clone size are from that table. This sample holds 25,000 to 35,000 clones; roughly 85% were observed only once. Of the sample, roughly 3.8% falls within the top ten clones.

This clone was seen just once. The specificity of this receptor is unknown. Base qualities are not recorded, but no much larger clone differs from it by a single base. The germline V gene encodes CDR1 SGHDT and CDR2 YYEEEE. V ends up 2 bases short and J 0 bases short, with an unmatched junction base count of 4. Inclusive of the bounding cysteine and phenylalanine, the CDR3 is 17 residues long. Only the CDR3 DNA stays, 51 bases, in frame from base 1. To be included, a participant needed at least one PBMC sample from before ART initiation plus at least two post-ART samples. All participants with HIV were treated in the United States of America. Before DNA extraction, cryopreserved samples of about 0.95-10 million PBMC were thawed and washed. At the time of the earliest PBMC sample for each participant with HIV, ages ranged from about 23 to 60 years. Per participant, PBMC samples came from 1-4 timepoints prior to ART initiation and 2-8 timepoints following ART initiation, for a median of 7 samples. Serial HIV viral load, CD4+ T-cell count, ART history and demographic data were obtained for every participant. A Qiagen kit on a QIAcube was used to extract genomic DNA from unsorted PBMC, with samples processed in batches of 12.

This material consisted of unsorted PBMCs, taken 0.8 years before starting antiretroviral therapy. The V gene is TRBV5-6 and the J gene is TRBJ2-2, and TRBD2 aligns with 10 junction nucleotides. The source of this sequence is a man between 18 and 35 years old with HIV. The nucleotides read TGTGCCAGCAGCTTCTTCCTAGCGGGAGCGAACACCGGGGAGCTGTTTTTT. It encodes CASSFFLAGANTGELFF. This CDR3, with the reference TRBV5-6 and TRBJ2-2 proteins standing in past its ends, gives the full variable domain DAGVTQSPTHLIKTRGQQVTLRCSPKSGHDTVSWYQQALGQGPQFIFQYYEEEERQRGNFPDRFSGHQFPNYSSELNVNALLLGDSALYLCASSFFLAGANTGELFFGEGSRLTVL.